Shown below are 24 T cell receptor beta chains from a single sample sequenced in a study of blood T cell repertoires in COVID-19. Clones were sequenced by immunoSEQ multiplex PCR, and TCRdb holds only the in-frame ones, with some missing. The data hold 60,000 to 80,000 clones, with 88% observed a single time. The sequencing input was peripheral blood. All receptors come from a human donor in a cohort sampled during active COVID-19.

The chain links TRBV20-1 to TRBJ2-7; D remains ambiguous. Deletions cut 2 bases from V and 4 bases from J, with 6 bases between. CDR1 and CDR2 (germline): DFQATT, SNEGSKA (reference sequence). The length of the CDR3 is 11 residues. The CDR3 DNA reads TGCAGTGCTAGACCACTGTACGAGCAGTACTTC. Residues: CSARPLYEQYF.

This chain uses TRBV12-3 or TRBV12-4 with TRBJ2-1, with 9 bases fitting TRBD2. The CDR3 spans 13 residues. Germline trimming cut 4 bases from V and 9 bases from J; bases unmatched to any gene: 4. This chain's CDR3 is CASSSYSGGEQFF. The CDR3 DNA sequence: TGTGCCAGCAGTTCCTATAGCGGGGGTGAGCAGTTCTTC.

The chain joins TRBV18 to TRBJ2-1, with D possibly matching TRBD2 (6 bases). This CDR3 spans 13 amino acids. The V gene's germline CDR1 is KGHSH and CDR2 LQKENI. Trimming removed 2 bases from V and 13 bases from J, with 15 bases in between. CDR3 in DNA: TGTGCCAGCTCACCAAGGGACTCCTTCTATCAGTTCTTC. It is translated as CASSPRDSFYQFF.

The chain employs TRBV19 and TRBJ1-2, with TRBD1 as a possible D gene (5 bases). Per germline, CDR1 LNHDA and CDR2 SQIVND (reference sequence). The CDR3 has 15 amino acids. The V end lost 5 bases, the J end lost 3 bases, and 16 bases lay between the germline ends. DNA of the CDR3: TGTGCCAGTAGTTCCAACGATCCAGGGTACTATGGCTACACCTTC. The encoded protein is CASSSNDPGYYGYTF.

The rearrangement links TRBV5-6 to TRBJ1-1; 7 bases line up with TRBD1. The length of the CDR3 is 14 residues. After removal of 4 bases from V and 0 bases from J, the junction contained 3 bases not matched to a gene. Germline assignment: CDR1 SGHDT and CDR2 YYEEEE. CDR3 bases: TGTGCCAGCAGCATGGGACAGTTGAACACTGAAGCTTTCTTT. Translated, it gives CASSMGQLNTEAFF.

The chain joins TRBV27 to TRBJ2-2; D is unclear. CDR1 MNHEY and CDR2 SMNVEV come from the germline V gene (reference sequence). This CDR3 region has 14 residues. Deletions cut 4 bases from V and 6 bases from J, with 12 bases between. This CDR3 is CASSSHLGPGELFF. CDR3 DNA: TGTGCCAGCAGTTCCCACCTTGGGCCCGGGGAGCTGTTTTTT.

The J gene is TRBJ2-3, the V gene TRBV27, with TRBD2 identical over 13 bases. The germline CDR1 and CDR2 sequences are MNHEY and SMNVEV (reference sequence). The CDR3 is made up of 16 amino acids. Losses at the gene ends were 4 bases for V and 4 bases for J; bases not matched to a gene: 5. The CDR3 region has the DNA TGTGCCAGCAGTTCCTGGACTAGCGGGGGCGCAGATACGCAGTATTTT. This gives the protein CASSSWTSGGADTQYF.

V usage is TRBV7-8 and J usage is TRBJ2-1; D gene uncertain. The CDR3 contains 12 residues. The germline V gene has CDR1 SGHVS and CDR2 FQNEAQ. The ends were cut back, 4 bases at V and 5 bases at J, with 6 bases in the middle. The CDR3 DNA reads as TGTGCCAGCAGCTATCAGGACAATGAGCAGTTCTTC. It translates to CASSYQDNEQFF.

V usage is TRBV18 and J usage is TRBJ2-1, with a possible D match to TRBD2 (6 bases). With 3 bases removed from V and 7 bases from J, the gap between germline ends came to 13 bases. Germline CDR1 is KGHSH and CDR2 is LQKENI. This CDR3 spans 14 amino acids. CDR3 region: CASSPDSGQNEQFF. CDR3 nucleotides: TGTGCCAGCTCACCCGATAGCGGCCAAAATGAGCAGTTCTTC.

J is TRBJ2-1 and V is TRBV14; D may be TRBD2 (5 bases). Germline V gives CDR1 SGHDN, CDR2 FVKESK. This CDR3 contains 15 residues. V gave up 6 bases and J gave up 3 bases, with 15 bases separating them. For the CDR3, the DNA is TGTGCCAGCAGTCCCCGGCGCGGGTTCTACAATGAGCAGTTCTTC. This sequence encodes CASSPRRGFYNEQFF.

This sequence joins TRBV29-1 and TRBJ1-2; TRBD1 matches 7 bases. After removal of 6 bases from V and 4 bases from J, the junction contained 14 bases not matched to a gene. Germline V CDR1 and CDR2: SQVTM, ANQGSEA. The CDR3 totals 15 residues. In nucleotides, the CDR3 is TGCAGCGTGACTATAGGGGGCGTTCCACGCTATGGCTACACCTTC. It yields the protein CSVTIGGVPRYGYTF.

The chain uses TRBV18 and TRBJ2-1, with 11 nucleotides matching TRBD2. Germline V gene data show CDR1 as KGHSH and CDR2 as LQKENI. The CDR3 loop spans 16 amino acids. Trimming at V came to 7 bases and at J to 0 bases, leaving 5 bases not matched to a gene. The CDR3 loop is CASLGTSGSSYNEQFF. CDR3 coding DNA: TGTGCCAGCTTAGGGACTAGCGGTAGCTCCTACAATGAGCAGTTCTTC.

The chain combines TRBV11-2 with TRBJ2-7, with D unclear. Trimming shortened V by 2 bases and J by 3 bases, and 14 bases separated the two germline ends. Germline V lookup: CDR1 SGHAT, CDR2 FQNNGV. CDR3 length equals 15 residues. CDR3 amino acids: CASSLTSGPGYEQYF. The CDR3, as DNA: TGTGCCAGCAGCTTAACTTCAGGTCCAGGCTACGAGCAGTACTTC.

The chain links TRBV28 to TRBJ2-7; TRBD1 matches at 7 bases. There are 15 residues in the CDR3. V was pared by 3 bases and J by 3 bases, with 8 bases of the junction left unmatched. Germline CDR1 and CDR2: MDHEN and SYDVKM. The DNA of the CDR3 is TGTGCCAGCAGTTTTATGAGGGGGCTTGGCTACGAGCAGTACTTC. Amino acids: CASSFMRGLGYEQYF.

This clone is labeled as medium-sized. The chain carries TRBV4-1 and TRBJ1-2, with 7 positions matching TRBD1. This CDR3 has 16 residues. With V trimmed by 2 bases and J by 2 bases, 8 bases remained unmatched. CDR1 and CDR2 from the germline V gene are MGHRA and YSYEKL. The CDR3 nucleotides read TGCGCCAGCAGCCAACGTCCCGGGACAGCAAACTATGGCTACACCTTC. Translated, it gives CASSQRPGTANYGYTF.

The CDR3 DNA is TGTGCCAGCAGCTTAGCGGAGGTAGGGGAGCAGTACTTC. It yields the protein CASSLAEVGEQYF. The chain links TRBV7-8 to TRBJ2-7; D is perhaps TRBD2 (5 bases). The CDR3 runs 13 residues. Germline V gives CDR1 SGHVS, CDR2 FQNEAQ. Deletions cut 0 bases from V and 7 bases from J, with 10 bases between.

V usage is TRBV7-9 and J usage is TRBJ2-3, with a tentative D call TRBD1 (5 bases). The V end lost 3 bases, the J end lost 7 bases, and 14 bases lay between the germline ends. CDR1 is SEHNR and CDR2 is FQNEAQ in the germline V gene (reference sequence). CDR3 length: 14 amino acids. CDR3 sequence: CASSFETAPYTQYF. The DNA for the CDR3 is TGTGCCAGCAGCTTCGAGACAGCTCCATATACGCAGTATTTT.

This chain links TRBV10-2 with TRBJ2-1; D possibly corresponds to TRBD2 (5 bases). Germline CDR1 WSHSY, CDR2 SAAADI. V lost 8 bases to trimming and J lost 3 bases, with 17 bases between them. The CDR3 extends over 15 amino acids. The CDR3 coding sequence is TGCGCCAGCTACCCGAGCGGAGCGCGCTACAATGAGCAGTTCTTC. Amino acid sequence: CASYPSGARYNEQFF.

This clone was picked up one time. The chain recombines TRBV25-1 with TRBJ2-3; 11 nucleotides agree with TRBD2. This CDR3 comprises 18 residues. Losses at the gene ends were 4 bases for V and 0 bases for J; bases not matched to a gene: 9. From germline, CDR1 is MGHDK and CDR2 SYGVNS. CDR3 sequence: CASSGLAGGPLSTDTQYF. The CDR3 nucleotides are TGTGCCAGCAGTGGATTAGCGGGGGGGCCCCTTAGCACAGATACGCAGTATTTT.

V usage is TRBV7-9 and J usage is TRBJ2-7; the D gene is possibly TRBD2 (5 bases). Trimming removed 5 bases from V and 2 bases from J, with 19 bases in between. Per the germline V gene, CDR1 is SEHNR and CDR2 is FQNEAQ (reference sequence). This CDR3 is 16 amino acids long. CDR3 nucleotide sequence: TGTGCCAGCAGCAAGGACTTTGAATCTCAGCCCTACGAGCAGTACTTC. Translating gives CASSKDFESQPYEQYF.

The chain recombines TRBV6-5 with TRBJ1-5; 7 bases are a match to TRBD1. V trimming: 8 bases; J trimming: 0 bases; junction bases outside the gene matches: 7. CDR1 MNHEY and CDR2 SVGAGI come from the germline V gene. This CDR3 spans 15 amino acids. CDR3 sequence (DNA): TGTGCCAGCGCTCCAGGGGGTAATAGCAATCAGCCCCAGCATTTT. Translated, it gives CASAPGGNSNQPQHF.

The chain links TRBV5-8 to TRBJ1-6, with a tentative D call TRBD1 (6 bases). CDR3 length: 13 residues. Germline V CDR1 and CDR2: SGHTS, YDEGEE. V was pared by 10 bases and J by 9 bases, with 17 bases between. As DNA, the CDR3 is TGTGCCGTCACCGTGACAGGTCCTTCACCCCTCCACTTT. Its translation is CAVTVTGPSPLHF.

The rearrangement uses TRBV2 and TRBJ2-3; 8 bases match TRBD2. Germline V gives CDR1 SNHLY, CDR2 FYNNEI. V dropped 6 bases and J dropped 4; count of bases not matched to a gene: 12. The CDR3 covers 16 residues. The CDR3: CASRRGREGSADTQYF. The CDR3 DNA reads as TGTGCCAGCAGACGGGGTCGGGAGGGCAGCGCAGATACGCAGTATTTT.

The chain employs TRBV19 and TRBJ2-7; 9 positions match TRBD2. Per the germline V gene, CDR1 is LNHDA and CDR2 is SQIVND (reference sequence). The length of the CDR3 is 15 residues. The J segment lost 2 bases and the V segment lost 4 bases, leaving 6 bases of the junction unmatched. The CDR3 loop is CASSTTAGGPYEQYF. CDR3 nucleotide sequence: TGTGCCAGTAGTACGACGGCGGGAGGGCCCTACGAGCAGTACTTC.